The clone carrying this TCR beta chain occurred a few times. Its antigen remains unknown. V was trimmed by 3 bases and J by 1 base, leaving 5 bases between them. Per the germline V gene, CDR1 is KGHDR and CDR2 is SFDVKD. The CDR3 consists of 13 residues. Donors each provided about 9.5 milliliters of peripheral blood. The record originates from a study of blood T cells in healthy people across ages. The use of a sample-barcoded 5' primer and a J-beta primer mix characterized a second PCR of about 7 to 12 cycles. Each CDR3 protein is one row after TCRdb ran MiXCR on the 5' RACE reads. Counted here are over a million distinct CDR3 sequences, about 23% occurring once; the ten biggest clones make up less than 0.75%. Study-wide findings and caveats: Aged donors had fewer naive CD4+ cells and lower diversity than long-lived donors.

These data were likewise used in another study, on T cells of mothers and their children. That paper states: The donor cohort consisted of three healthy Caucasian mothers and their six children.

The sequenced sample was blood. The sequence was obtained from a girl aged 2 to 10 in good health. This chain joins TRBV24-1 and TRBJ1-1; D is unclear. The chain's CDR3 is CATSDKRNTEAFF. DNA for the CDR3: TGTGCCACCAGTGATAAGCGGAACACTGAAGCTTTCTTT.